These T cell receptor beta chains were read from a single sample in a study of CD8+CD57+ T cells in acquired aplastic anemia. MiXCR, run by TCRdb on the reads, gives a single entry per CDR3 protein. The data show roughly 200,000 distinct CDR3 sequences, 61% seen once. The sample was sorted CD4+, CD8+, or CD8+CD57+ T cells (not recorded which) from PBMCs. These TCRs come from a human donor in good health. The CDR3 runs from the conserved cysteine through the conserved F or W. The D gene is left open where the match is weak. The size of a clone is reported for some rows only, either as once, few or many, or as a class for expanded clones.

>NA|TRBD1|TRBV7-8|TRBJ1-2
CASSPRTGKPPQQYGYTF
TGTGCCAGCAGCCCCCGGACAGGGAAACCCCCCCAACAGTATGGCTACACCTTC
>NA|NA|TRBV7-8|TRBJ1-1
CASSTLMMAGTEAFF
TGTGCCAGCAGCACCCTCATGATGGCCGGGACTGAAGCTTTCTTT
>NA|TRBD1|TRBV20-1|TRBJ2-6
CSARDRGLSGANVLTF
TGCAGTGCACGGGACAGGGGGCTTTCTGGGGCCAACGTCCTGACTTTC
>NA|TRBD1|TRBV19|TRBJ2-7
CASSMTGEAGLYEQYF
TGTGCCAGTAGTATGACAGGGGAGGCCGGTCTCTACGAGCAGTACTTC
>few|NA|TRBV19|TRBJ2-7
CASSISGSNYEQYF
TGTGCCAGTAGTATAAGTGGGAGTAACTACGAGCAGTACTTC
>NA|NA|TRBV7-3|TRBJ2-7
CASSQRQVGPYEQYF
TGTGCCAGCAGCCAACGACAGGTAGGGCCCTACGAGCAGTACTTC
>NA|TRBD1|TRBV5-1|TRBJ2-7
CARTRAGQGYEQYF
TGCGCCAGGACGAGAGCCGGACAGGGCTACGAGCAGTACTTC
>NA|TRBD1|TRBV24-1|TRBJ2-2
CATSDWTGDTGELFF
TGTGCCACCAGTGATTGGACAGGGGACACCGGGGAGCTGTTTTTT
>many|NA|TRBV20-1|TRBJ2-5
CSARDGGPQETQYF
TGCAGTGCTAGAGACGGGGGCCCACAAGAGACCCAGTACTTC
>NA|TRBD2|TRBV13|TRBJ2-3
CASSPDGGGGRDTQYF
TGTGCCAGCAGCCCGGACGGGGGGGGGGGTCGAGATACGCAGTATTTT
>NA|TRBD1|TRBV5-4|TRBJ2-5
CASSAGQGPGETQYF
TGTGCCAGCAGCGCGGGACAGGGTCCTGGGGAGACCCAGTACTTC
>few|NA|TRBV7-8|TRBJ1-6
CASSLEPGLLASALHF
TGTGCCAGCAGCTTAGAACCAGGTCTTCTCGCTTCAGCCCTCCACTTT
>NA|TRBD1|TRBV5-1|TRBJ1-6
CASSTGQGAADSPLHF
TGCGCCAGCAGCACTGGACAGGGGGCGGCTGATTCACCCCTCCACTTT
>NA|TRBD1|TRBV2|TRBJ2-1
CASSGTGTVNNEQFF
TGTGCCAGCAGTGGAACCGGGACAGTAAACAATGAGCAGTTCTTC
>NA|NA|TRBV20-1|TRBJ2-4
CSARAGERGSFAKNIQYF
TGCAGTGCTAGGGCCGGGGAGCGCGGTAGCTTTGCCAAAAACATTCAGTACTTC
>NA|TRBD2|TRBV9|TRBJ2-3
CASSRRGAGSTDTQYF
TGTGCCAGCAGCCGGAGGGGAGCGGGGAGCACAGATACGCAGTATTTT
>many|NA|TRBV20-1|TRBJ2-1
CSAFESSYNEQFF
TGCAGTGCTTTCGAAAGCTCCTACAATGAGCAGTTCTTC
>NA|NA|TRBV20-1|TRBJ1-5
CSARRGEYQPQHF
TGCAGTGCTAGACGGGGAGAATACCAGCCCCAGCATTTT
>NA|TRBD1|TRBV25-1|TRBJ2-5
CASSEGGDRVGQETQYF
TGTGCCAGCAGTGAAGGGGGCGACAGGGTGGGACAAGAGACCCAGTACTTC
>few|NA|TRBV12-3/TRBV12-4|TRBJ2-7
CASSHRSPGGYEQYF
TGTGCCAGCAGTCACCGGTCCCCGGGTGGGTACGAGCAGTACTTC
>NA|NA|TRBV6-6|TRBJ2-2
CASSYSGINPRNTGELFF
TGTGCCAGCAGTTACTCGGGGATAAACCCCAGAAACACCGGGGAGCTGTTTTTT
>NA|NA|TRBV9|TRBJ2-7
CASSVGGSGLGGEQYF
TGTGCCAGCAGCGTCGGTGGTAGCGGTCTTGGAGGGGAGCAGTACTTC
>NA|NA|TRBV2|TRBJ1-5
CASKGTANQPQHF
TGTGCCAGCAAAGGGACTGCCAATCAGCCCCAGCATTTT
>NA|NA|TRBV25-1|TRBJ1-1
CASKAWAEAFF
TGTGCCAGCAAGGCCTGGGCTGAAGCTTTCTTT
>NA|NA|TRBV7-9|TRBJ1-6
CASSSDLNSPLHF
TGTGCCAGCAGCTCCGACCTTAATTCACCCCTCCACTTT
>NA|NA|TRBV19|TRBJ1-1
CATHRTGDTEAFF
TGTGCCACCCACCGGACGGGGGACACTGAAGCTTTCTTT
>many|NA|TRBV6-5|TRBJ2-7
CASSYGQATYEQYF
TGTGCCAGCAGTTACGGGCAGGCGACCTACGAGCAGTACTTC
>NA|NA|TRBV20-1|TRBJ2-1
CSAIDRIPRFPQFF
TGCAGTGCTATCGACAGGATCCCTAGATTTCCACAGTTCTTC
>few|NA|TRBV5-1|TRBJ2-3
CASSLQDRDTQYF
TGCGCCAGCAGCTTACAGGACAGAGATACGCAGTATTTT
>NA|TRBD2|TRBV2|TRBJ2-2
CASSSGTSGYTGELFF
TGTGCCAGCAGTTCCGGGACTAGCGGTTACACCGGGGAGCTGTTTTTT
>NA|NA|TRBV29-1|TRBJ2-3
CSVDGTFTDTQYF
TGCAGCGTTGACGGGACTTTCACAGATACGCAGTATTTT
>NA|TRBD1|TRBV29-1|TRBJ1-6
CSVQWTGNSPLHF
TGCAGCGTTCAGTGGACAGGGAATTCACCCCTCCACTTT
>NA|NA|TRBV9|TRBJ1-3
CASSPTVGGDYGYTIYF
TGTGCCAGCAGCCCTACGGTCGGGGGCGACTATGGCTACACCATATATTTT
>many|TRBD2|TRBV11-2|TRBJ2-7
CASSWAGLAADYEQYF
TGTGCCAGCAGCTGGGCGGGCCTAGCGGCCGACTACGAGCAGTACTTC
>once|TRBD1|TRBV6-5|TRBJ1-1
CASRFPGQKNTEAFF
TGTGCCAGCAGATTTCCGGGACAGAAGAACACTGAAGCTTTCTTT
>NA|NA|TRBV9|TRBJ2-1
CASSVGTVIGEQFF
TGTGCCAGCAGCGTAGGGACAGTTATAGGTGAGCAGTTCTTC
>many|NA|TRBV7-9|TRBJ2-1
CASSAGSVSYNEQFF
TGTGCCAGCAGTGCGGGCTCGGTCTCCTACAATGAGCAGTTCTTC
>NA|TRBD1|TRBV28|TRBJ1-2
CASSAGTGGNYGYTF
TGTGCCAGCAGCGCCGGGACAGGGGGGAACTATGGCTACACCTTC
>many|NA|TRBV29-1|TRBJ1-1
CSVPGIFSEAFF
TGCAGCGTGCCAGGGATTTTCTCTGAAGCTTTCTTT
>once|TRBD2|TRBV14|TRBJ2-1
CASSRPGTSGADEQFF
TGTGCCAGCAGCCGCCCCGGGACTAGCGGGGCAGATGAGCAGTTCTTC
>NA|TRBD1|TRBV12-3/TRBV12-4|TRBJ2-7
CASRRTGIDEQYF
TGTGCCAGCAGACGGACAGGGATCGACGAGCAGTACTTC
>NA|TRBD1|TRBV25-1|TRBJ1-1
CASTPGQGAKTEAFF
TGTGCCAGCACCCCGGGACAGGGGGCTAAAACTGAAGCTTTCTTT
>NA|NA|TRBV20-1|TRBJ2-7
CSAGNYEQYF
TGCAGTGCTGGGAACTACGAGCAGTACTTC
>NA|NA|TRBV7-8|TRBJ2-3
CASSPRTRDTQYF
TGTGCCAGCAGCCCCCGGACTCGGGATACGCAGTATTTT
>many|NA|TRBV4-1|TRBJ2-7
CASSPGGGEQYF
TGCGCCAGCAGCCCCGGGGGCGGCGAGCAGTACTTC
>NA|NA|TRBV19|TRBJ2-7
CASSNTKDSTYGQYF
TGTGCCAGTAGTAACACAAAGGACAGCACCTACGGGCAGTACTTC
>NA|TRBD1|TRBV15|TRBJ2-7
CATSSSRSGQGADEQYF
TGTGCCACCAGCAGCTCCAGGTCGGGACAGGGGGCCGATGAGCAGTACTTC
>few|NA|TRBV20-1|TRBJ2-5
CSARAGTGGTQYF
TGCAGTGCTAGGGCAGGGACTGGGGGGACCCAGTACTTC
>few|NA|TRBV15|TRBJ2-2
CATSTWGHVNTGELFF
TGTGCCACCAGCACGTGGGGCCATGTTAACACCGGGGAGCTGTTTTTT
>NA|TRBD1|TRBV6-6|TRBJ2-3
CASSGQGLDTQYF
TGTGCCAGCAGCGGACAGGGGTTGGATACGCAGTATTTT
>once|TRBD1|TRBV5-1|TRBJ1-1
CASSRDRVPTEAFF
TGCGCCAGCAGCCGGGACAGGGTTCCCACTGAAGCTTTCTTT
>NA|TRBD1|TRBV12-3/TRBV12-4|TRBJ1-2
CASSHNRGSYGYTF
TGTGCCAGCAGTCATAACAGGGGGTCCTATGGCTACACCTTC
>many|TRBD2|TRBV7-6|TRBJ2-7
CASSLRSSGGLLTYEQYF
TGTGCCAGCAGCTTAAGGTCTAGCGGGGGGCTCTTAACCTACGAGCAGTACTTC
>NA|TRBD1|TRBV7-9|TRBJ1-2
CASSSDRGAGYTF
TGTGCCAGCAGCTCCGACAGGGGAGCTGGCTACACCTTC